This is a list of T cell receptor beta chains from one sample in a study of graft-versus-host responses after intestinal transplantation. Clones were read by immunoSEQ multiplex PCR, and TCRdb kept only the in-frame ones, dropping some. Of some 39,000 clones in the sample, 93% were seen once. The sample was PBMCs, taken less than 750 days after intestinal transplantation. The receptor source for this set is a human patient who received an intestinal transplant, so some T cells may come from the graft donor. Each CDR3 is given with its conserved first and last residue. A D gene is named only where the DNA matches it firmly. Clone size is not always given. Where it is, it says once, few, many or a class for expanded clones.

j_call	clone_size	d_call	v_call	cdr3_nt	cdr3_aa
TRBJ2-5	.	TRBD1	TRBV5-4	TGTGCCAGCAGCCTGACAGGGTTTCTGACCCAGTACTTC	CASSLTGFLTQYF
TRBJ1-3	.	TRBD1	TRBV11-2	TGTGCCAGCAGCTCTCGGACAGGGGGACACTCTGGAAACACCATATATTTT	CASSSRTGGHSGNTIYF
TRBJ2-6	.	.	TRBV27	TGTGCCAGCAGTTCGACGGCGGGGGCCAACGTCCTGACTTTC	CASSSTAGANVLTF
TRBJ2-3	.	.	TRBV28	TGTGCCAGCAGTTTATACTCCCTGGGGGGAGATACGCAGTATTTT	CASSLYSLGGDTQYF
TRBJ1-2	once	.	TRBV5-6	TGTGCCAGCAGCTTACGAGAGTATGGCTACACCTTC	CASSLREYGYTF
TRBJ1-1	.	.	TRBV28	TGTGCCACCGCACTAGACACTGAAGCTTTCTTT	CATALDTEAFF
TRBJ2-7	.	TRBD2	TRBV5-4	TGTGCCAGCAGCTTCGCGGGGGGCCACTACGAGCAGTACTTC	CASSFAGGHYEQYF
TRBJ2-5	.	.	TRBV5-6	TGTGCCAGCAGCTTGGTACAGGTTTACCAAGAGACCCAGTACTTC	CASSLVQVYQETQYF
TRBJ2-4	once	.	TRBV6-1	TGTGCCAGCAGTGGGGCCCAGGGCGGAAACATTCAGTACTTC	CASSGAQGGNIQYF
TRBJ1-2	few	.	TRBV2	TGTGCCAGCAGGAACTATGGCTACACCTTC	CASRNYGYTF
TRBJ1-1	.	.	TRBV10-3	TGTGCCGCGGCCCCTGTCGGCACTGAAGCTTTCTTT	CAAAPVGTEAFF
TRBJ2-7	.	.	TRBV5-4	TGTGCCAGCAGCGGCGGGCTTTCCGCCTACGAGCAGTACTTC	CASSGGLSAYEQYF
TRBJ1-5	.	TRBD1	TRBV6-5	TGTGCCAGCAGTTACTCTTCTCAGGGGGCCAATCAGCCCCAGCATTTT	CASSYSSQGANQPQHF
TRBJ1-4	.	.	TRBV12-5	TGTGCTAGTGGTTTGGGCTCAAGCCTCCCAACTAATGAAAAACTGTTTTTT	CASGLGSSLPTNEKLFF
TRBJ1-1	once	.	TRBV6-5	TGTGCCAGCAGGGGGGTCACTGAAGCTTTCTTT	CASRGVTEAFF
TRBJ1-2	.	.	TRBV29-1	TGCAGCGTGGAAACAGGAGGGGTGGGGGTCTATGGCTACACCTTC	CSVETGGVGVYGYTF
TRBJ2-3	.	TRBD2	TRBV4-2	TGTGCCAGCAGCCCCACGGAGCTAGCGGGGCCGGGGGTCACAGATACGCAGTATTTT	CASSPTELAGPGVTDTQYF
TRBJ1-1	.	.	TRBV6-5	TGTGCCAGCAGTTACGCAAAGGAGAACACTGAAGCTTTCTTT	CASSYAKENTEAFF
TRBJ1-1	.	.	TRBV18	TGTGCCAGCTCACCATGGGACATAGACACTGAAGCTTTCTTT	CASSPWDIDTEAFF
TRBJ1-4	.	.	TRBV7-7	TGTGCCAGCAGCTTACTTCCGGAGGCCCCTCGGCTAGACCATGAAAAACTGTTTTTT	CASSLLPEAPRLDHEKLFF
TRBJ2-2	.	.	TRBV5-1	TGCGCCAGCAGCTACTGGGGGGCCCGACTTTCAACGAACACCGGGGAGCTGTTTTTT	CASSYWGARLSTNTGELFF
TRBJ1-1	.	.	TRBV11-1	TGTGCCAGCAGCAGCTTGTCCCGCGCTGAAGCTTTCTTT	CASSSLSRAEAFF
TRBJ1-4	.	.	TRBV28	TGTGCCAGCAGTTGGACAGCTGGTGAAAAACTGTTTTTT	CASSWTAGEKLFF
TRBJ1-5	few	TRBD1	TRBV6-6	TGTGCCAGCAAGGAGGACAGGTCAGGTCAGCCCCAGCATTTT	CASKEDRSGQPQHF
TRBJ1-3	once	.	TRBV19	TGTGCCAGTAGTACGTACCATGACAGTACTGGAAACACCATATATTTT	CASSTYHDSTGNTIYF
TRBJ2-7	.	TRBD1	TRBV10-3	TGTGCCATCAGTAGGGGACAGGGCTACGAGCAGTACTTC	CAISRGQGYEQYF
TRBJ1-1	.	.	TRBV9	TGTGCCAGCAGCGTAGATGGGAGCAACACTGAAGCTTTCTTT	CASSVDGSNTEAFF
TRBJ2-2	.	.	TRBV13	TGTGCCAGCAGTCAGGGAAACTACAACACCGGGGAGCTGTTTTTT	CASSQGNYNTGELFF
TRBJ2-5	.	TRBD2	TRBV28	TGTGCCAGCAGACGAGGGACTAGCGGGAGGAGGGACTGGGAGACCCAGTACTTC	CASRRGTSGRRDWETQYF
TRBJ2-5	.	.	TRBV4-2	TGTGCCAGCAGCCGAACCGGGACGGAAGAGACCCAGTACTTC	CASSRTGTEETQYF
TRBJ1-1	.	TRBD1	TRBV5-6	TGTGCCAGCAGCGGACAGGGAGGGGGGACTGAAGCTTTCTTT	CASSGQGGGTEAFF
TRBJ1-2	.	.	TRBV28	TGTGCCAGCAGTCCGGCCTCAAACTACTACGGGGGACAAAACTATGGCTACACCTTC	CASSPASNYYGGQNYGYTF
TRBJ1-2	.	TRBD1	TRBV19	TGTGCCAGTAGTACCGACAGGGACCATGGCTACACCTTC	CASSTDRDHGYTF
TRBJ2-6	.	.	TRBV7-9	TGTGCCAGCAGCCTCGCGTCGTTGCGGGATAGTGGGGCCAACGTCCTGACTTTC	CASSLASLRDSGANVLTF
TRBJ2-3	.	.	TRBV6-1	TGTGCCAGCAGCGAAGGGGCAAGCACAGATACGCAGTATTTT	CASSEGASTDTQYF
TRBJ2-2	.	.	TRBV7-3	TGTGCCAGCAGCTCAGAGTGGGGCGGGGAGCTGTTTTTT	CASSSEWGGELFF